This TCR beta chain was recorded in a study of shared clonotypes between healthy human individuals. Overall study findings and caveats: All-four-donor shared clonotypes had higher generation probabilities than non-shared clonotypes did. What limited the represented genetic and exposure-history diversity was the small number of donors.

Method: immunoSEQ multiplex PCR; TCRdb's copy keeps in-frame clones and lacks some. The sample yields some 1,100,000 clones, about four fifths seen once. As regards this clone: What it binds is not known.

The CDR3 is made up of 14 amino acids. The V gene's germline CDR1 is LNHDA and CDR2 SQIVND (reference sequence). V lost 7 bases and J lost 4; bases outside the gene matches: 6. This chain joins TRBV19 and TRBJ2-1, with TRBD1 matching 8 bases. This TCR was recovered from a man between 18 and 35 years old in good health. Some clones in this sample may be carry-over from other donors' samples. The specimen was memory CD4+ T cells from PBMCs. The subset: CD45RA-negative fraction. CDR3 residues: CASNAGGSYNEQFF. The CDR3 nucleotides are TGTGCCAGTAACGCAGGGGGCAGTTACAATGAGCAGTTCTTC.